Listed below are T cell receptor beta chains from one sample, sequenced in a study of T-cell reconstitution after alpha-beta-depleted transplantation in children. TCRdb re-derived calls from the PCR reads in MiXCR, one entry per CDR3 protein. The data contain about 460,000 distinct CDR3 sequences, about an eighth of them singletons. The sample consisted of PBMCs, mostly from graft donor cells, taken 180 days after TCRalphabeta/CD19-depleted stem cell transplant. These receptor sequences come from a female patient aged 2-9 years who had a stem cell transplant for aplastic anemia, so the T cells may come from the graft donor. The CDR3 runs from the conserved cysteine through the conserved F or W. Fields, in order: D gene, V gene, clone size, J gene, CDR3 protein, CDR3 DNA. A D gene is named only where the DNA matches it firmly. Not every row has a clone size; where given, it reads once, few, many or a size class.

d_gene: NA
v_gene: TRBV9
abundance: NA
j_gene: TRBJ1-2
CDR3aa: CASSVEGTGGYTF
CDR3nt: TGTGCCAGCAGCGTAGAAGGGACGGGTGGCTACACCTTC

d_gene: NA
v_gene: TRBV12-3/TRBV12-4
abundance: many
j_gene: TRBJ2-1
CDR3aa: CASSLGGVGQFF
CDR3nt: TGTGCCAGCAGTTTAGGGGGAGTAGGACAGTTCTTC

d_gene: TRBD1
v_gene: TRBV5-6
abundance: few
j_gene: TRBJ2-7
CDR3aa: CASSLAGTVPYEQYF
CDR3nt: TGTGCCAGCAGCTTGGCGGGGACAGTTCCCTACGAGCAGTACTTC

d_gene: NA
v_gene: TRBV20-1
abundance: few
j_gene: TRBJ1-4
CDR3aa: CSARDQPNEKLFF
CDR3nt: TGCAGTGCTAGGGATCAGCCTAATGAAAAACTGTTTTTT

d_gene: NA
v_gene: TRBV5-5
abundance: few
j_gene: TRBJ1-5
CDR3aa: CASSLSWRDGNQPQHF
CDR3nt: TGTGCCAGCAGCTTGTCGTGGAGGGATGGCAATCAGCCCCAGCATTTT

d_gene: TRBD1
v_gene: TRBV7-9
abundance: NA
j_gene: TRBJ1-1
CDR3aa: CASSSPPGQLLTEAFF
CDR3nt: TGTGCCAGCAGCTCTCCACCGGGACAGTTACTCACTGAAGCTTTCTTT

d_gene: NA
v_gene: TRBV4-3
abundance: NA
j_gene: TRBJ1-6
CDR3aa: CASSRKAPGGRGSYNSPLHF
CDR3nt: TGCGCCAGCAGCCGGAAGGCACCCGGGGGGCGCGGATCCTATAATTCACCCCTCCACTTT

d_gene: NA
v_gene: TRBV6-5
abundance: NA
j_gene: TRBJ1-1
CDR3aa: CASSQRVGDGNTEAFF
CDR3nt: TGTGCCAGCAGTCAACGAGTAGGGGATGGTAACACTGAAGCTTTCTTT

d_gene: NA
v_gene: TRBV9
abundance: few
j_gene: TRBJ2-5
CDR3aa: CASSVSPQETQYF
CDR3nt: TGTGCCAGCAGCGTCTCTCCCCAAGAGACCCAGTACTTC

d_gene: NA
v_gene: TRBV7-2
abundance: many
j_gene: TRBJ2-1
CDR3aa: CASSPPLPNEQFF
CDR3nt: TGTGCCAGCAGCCCGCCGCTTCCCAATGAGCAGTTCTTC

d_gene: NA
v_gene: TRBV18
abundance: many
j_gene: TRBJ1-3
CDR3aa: CASSPSGSGNTIYF
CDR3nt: TGTGCCAGCTCTCCCTCGGGCTCTGGAAACACCATATATTTT

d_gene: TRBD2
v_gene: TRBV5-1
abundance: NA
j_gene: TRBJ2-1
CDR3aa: CASSLAPASGRALPGNEQFF
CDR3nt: TGCGCCAGCAGCTTGGCCCCGGCTAGCGGGAGGGCCTTGCCCGGGAATGAGCAGTTCTTC

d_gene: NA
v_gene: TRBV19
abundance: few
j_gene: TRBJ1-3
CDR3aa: CASSIGRNSGNTIYF
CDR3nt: TGTGCCAGTAGTATTGGACGGAACTCTGGAAACACCATATATTTT

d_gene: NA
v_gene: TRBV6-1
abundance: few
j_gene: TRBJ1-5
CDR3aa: CASSDRSPNQPQHF
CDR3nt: TGTGCCAGCAGTGACAGATCCCCCAATCAGCCCCAGCATTTT

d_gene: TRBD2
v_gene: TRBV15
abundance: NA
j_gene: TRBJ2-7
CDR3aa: CATSRDLGGRSEQYF
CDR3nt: TGTGCCACCAGCAGAGATCTGGGCGGGAGAAGCGAGCAGTACTTC

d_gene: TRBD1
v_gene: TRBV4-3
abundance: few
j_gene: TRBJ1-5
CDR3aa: CASSQEVTDRGNQPQHF
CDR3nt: TGCGCCAGCAGCCAAGAAGTAACCGACAGGGGCAATCAGCCCCAGCATTTT

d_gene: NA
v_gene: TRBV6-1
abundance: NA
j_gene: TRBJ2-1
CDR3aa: CASSERMGSSYNEQFF
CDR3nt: TGTGCCAGCAGTGAAAGGATGGGAAGCTCCTACAATGAGCAGTTCTTC

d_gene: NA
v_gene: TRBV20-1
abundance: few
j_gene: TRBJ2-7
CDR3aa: CSATQGNRYEQYF
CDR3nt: TGCAGTGCCACGCAGGGAAATCGCTACGAGCAGTACTTC

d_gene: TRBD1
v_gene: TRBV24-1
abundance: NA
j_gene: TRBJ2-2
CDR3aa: CATSDLWTGNTRELFF
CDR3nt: TGTGCCACCAGTGATTTGTGGACAGGGAACACCCGGGAGCTGTTTTTT

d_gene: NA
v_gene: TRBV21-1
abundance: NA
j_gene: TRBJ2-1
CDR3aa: CAPPPGGSYNEQFF
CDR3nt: TGTGCCCCCCCCCCTGGGGGGTCCTACAATGAGCAGTTCTTC

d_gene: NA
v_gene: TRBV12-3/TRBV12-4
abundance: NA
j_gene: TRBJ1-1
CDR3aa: CASIQGGPLLNTEAFF
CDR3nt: TGTGCCAGCATCCAAGGGGGACCCCTTTTAAACACTGAAGCTTTCTTT

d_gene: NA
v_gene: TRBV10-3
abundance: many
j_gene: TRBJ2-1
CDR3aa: CAISERTPGSGYNEQFF
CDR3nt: TGTGCCATCAGTGAGCGTACCCCGGGGAGCGGTTACAATGAGCAGTTCTTC

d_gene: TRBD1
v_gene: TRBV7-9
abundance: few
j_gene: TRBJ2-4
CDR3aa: CASSRRTGTRYF
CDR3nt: TGTGCCAGCAGCAGGAGGACAGGGACGAGGTACTTC

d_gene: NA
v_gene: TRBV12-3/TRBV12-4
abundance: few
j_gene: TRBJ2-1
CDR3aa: CASRSIRAASASYNEQFF
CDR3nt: TGTGCCAGCAGATCTATTAGGGCCGCGTCGGCCTCCTACAATGAGCAGTTCTTC

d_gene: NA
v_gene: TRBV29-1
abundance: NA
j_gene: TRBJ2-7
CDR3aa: CSVEEGFSYEQYF
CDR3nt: TGCAGCGTTGAAGAGGGCTTTTCCTACGAGCAGTACTTC

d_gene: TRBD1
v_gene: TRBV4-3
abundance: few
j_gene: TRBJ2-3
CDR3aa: CASSQKGQGAGDTQYF
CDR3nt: TGCGCCAGCAGCCAAAAGGGACAGGGGGCAGGAGATACGCAGTATTTT

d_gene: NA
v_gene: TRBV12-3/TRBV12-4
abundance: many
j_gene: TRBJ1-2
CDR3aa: CASRGNDYGYTF
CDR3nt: TGTGCCAGCAGGGGAAACGACTATGGCTACACCTTC

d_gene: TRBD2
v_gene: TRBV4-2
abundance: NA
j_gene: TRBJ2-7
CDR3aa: CASSQSHGGRVYEQYF
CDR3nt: TGTGCCAGCAGCCAGAGCCATGGGGGGAGGGTCTACGAGCAGTACTTC

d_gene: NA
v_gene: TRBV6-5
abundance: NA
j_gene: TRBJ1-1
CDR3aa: CASSYSVIVALNTEAFF
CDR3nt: TGTGCCAGCAGTTACTCGGTAATAGTCGCTCTGAACACTGAAGCTTTCTTT

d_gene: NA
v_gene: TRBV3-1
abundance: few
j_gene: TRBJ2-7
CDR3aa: CASSLRTPVSYEQYF
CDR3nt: TGTGCCAGCAGCCTAAGGACACCAGTCTCCTACGAGCAGTACTTC

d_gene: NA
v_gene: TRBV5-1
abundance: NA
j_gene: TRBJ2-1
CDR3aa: CASSLAGAGGSLVDNEQFF
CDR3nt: TGCGCCAGCAGCTTGGCTGGGGCAGGCGGGTCGCTGGTGGACAATGAGCAGTTCTTC

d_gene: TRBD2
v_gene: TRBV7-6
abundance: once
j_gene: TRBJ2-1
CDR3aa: CASSWTSGDYNEQFF
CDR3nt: TGTGCCAGCAGCTGGACTAGCGGGGATTACAATGAGCAGTTCTTC

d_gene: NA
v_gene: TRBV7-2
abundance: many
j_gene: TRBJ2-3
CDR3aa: CASSLLGQVTDTQYF
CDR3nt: TGTGCCAGCAGCTTACTCGGACAAGTTACAGATACGCAGTATTTT

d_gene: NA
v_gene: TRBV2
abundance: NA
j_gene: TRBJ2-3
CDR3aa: CASSFIDTYFSTDTQYF
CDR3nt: TGTGCCAGCAGTTTCATCGACACTTACTTTAGCACAGATACGCAGTATTTT

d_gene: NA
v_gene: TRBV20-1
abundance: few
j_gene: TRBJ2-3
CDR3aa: CSARTASTDTQYF
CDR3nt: TGCAGTGCTAGAACGGCTAGCACAGATACGCAGTATTTT

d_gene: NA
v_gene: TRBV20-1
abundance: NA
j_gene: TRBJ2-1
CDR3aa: CSAPRGAAYNDQFF
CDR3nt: TGCAGTGCACCTCGGGGAGCGGCCTACAATGACCAGTTCTTC

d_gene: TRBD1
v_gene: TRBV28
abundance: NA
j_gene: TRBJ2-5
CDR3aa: CASSLPGQPNQETQYF
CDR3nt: TGTGCCAGCAGCCTACCGGGACAGCCAAACCAAGAGACCCAGTACTTC

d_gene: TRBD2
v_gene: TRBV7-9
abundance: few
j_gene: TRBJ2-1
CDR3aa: CASSLSGGAVNEQFF
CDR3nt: TGTGCCAGCAGCTTAAGCGGGGGGGCCGTCAATGAGCAGTTCTTC

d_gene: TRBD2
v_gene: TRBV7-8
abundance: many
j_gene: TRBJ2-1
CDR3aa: CASSLNRGLLAGKYNEQFF
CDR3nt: TGTGCCAGCAGCTTAAATAGGGGCCTACTAGCGGGAAAATACAATGAGCAGTTCTTC

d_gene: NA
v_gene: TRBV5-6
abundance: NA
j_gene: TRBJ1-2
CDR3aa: CASSLDWESYTF
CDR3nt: TGTGCCAGCAGCTTAGATTGGGAAAGCTACACCTTC

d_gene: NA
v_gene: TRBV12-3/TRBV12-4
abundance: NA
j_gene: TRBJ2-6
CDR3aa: CASSLAPGANGLTF
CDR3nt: TGTGCCAGCAGTTTGGCACCTGGGGCCAACGGCCTGACTTTC

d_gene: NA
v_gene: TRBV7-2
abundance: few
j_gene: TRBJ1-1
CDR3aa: CASSPFSAGLNTEAFF
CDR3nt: TGTGCCAGCAGCCCATTCTCGGCGGGATTGAACACTGAAGCTTTCTTT

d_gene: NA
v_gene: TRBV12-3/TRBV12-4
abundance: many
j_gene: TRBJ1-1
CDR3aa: CASSFQGATEAFF
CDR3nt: TGTGCCAGCAGTTTCCAGGGTGCGACTGAAGCTTTCTTT

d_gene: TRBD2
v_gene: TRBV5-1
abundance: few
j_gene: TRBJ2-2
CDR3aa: CASGRLAGLTGELFF
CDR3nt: TGCGCCAGCGGGAGACTAGCGGGGCTCACCGGGGAGCTGTTTTTT

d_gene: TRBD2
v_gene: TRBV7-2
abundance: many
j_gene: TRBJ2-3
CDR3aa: CASSSRLAGGPDTQYF
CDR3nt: TGTGCCAGCAGCTCCCGACTAGCGGGAGGGCCGGATACGCAGTATTTT

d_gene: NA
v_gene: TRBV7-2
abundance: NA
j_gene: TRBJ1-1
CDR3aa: CASSFIGRDYGVGAFF
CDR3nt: TGTGCCAGCAGCTTTATAGGCCGTGATTACGGGGTAGGAGCTTTCTTT

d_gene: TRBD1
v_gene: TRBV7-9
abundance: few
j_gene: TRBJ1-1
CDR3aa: CASREPWTGEDTEAFF
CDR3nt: TGTGCCAGCAGGGAACCTTGGACAGGGGAGGACACTGAAGCTTTCTTT

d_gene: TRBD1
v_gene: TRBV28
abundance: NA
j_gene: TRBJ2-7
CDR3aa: CASTFLGRDRESYEQYF
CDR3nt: TGTGCCAGCACCTTCTTGGGACGGGACAGGGAGTCCTACGAGCAGTACTTC

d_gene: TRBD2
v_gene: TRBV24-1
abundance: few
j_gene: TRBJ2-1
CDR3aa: CATSSSGSSHSYNEQFF
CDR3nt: TGTGCCACCAGTTCTAGCGGGAGTTCTCACTCCTACAATGAGCAGTTCTTC

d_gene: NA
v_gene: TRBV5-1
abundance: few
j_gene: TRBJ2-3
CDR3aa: CATRYGTSTDTQYF
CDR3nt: TGCGCCACCCGATATGGGACGAGCACAGATACGCAGTATTTT

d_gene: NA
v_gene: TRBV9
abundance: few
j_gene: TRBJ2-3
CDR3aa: CASSAGATDTQYF
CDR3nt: TGTGCCAGCAGTGCGGGGGCAACAGATACGCAGTATTTT

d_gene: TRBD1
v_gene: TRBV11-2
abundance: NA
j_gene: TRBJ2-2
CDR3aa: CASSLSPGGSIANTGELFF
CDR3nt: TGTGCCAGCAGCTTAAGTCCAGGGGGCTCCATCGCGAACACCGGGGAGCTGTTTTTT

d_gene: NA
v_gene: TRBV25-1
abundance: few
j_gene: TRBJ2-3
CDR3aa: CASSEVAKGGTDTQYF
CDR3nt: TGTGCCAGCAGTGAAGTCGCAAAGGGAGGCACAGATACGCAGTATTTT

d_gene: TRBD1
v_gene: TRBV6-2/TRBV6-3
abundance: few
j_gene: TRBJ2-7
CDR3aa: CASSYSIQGAWNEQYF
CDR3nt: TGTGCCAGCAGTTACTCGATACAGGGGGCGTGGAACGAGCAGTACTTC

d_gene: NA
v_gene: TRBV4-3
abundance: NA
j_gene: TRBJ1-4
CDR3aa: CASSQGPGTLNEKLFF
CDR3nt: TGCGCCAGCAGCCAGGGTCCCGGGACCCTTAATGAAAAACTGTTTTTT

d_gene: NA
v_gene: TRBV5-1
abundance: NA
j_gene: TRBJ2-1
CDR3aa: CASSLDGGNYNEQFF
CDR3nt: TGCGCCAGCAGCTTGGATGGCGGGAACTACAATGAGCAGTTCTTC

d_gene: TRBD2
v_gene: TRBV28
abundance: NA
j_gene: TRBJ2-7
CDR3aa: CASSLRASGRGYEQYF
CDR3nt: TGTGCCAGCAGTTTAAGGGCTAGCGGGAGGGGATACGAGCAGTACTTC

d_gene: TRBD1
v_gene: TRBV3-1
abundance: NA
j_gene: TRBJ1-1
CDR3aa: CASRDRGPNPEAFF
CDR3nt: TGTGCCAGCAGAGACAGGGGACCGAACCCTGAAGCTTTCTTT

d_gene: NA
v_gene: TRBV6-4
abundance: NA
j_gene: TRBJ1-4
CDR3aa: CASSARDATNEKLFF
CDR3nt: TGTGCCAGCAGCGCCAGGGACGCGACTAATGAAAAACTGTTTTTT

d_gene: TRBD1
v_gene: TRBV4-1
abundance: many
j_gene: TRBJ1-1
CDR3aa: CASSQDDRGWAEAFF
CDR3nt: TGCGCCAGCAGCCAAGATGACAGGGGGTGGGCTGAAGCTTTCTTT